This TCR beta chain was profiled in a study of cytomegalovirus exposure and HLA in healthy donors. The study's findings and limits: For TCR beta chains, V- and J-gene trimming was later linked to a missense DCLRE1C variant. Within the data, a cluster of highly shared sequence variants was likely a sequencing artifact. Reported results showed that the classifier diagnosed cytomegalovirus status with high specificity and sensitivity.

The PCR ran on 60 Vbeta and 13 Jbeta primers. Here immunoSEQ multiplex PCR was the method, and the copy in TCRdb shows in-frame clones only, minus some. The sample has about 160,000 clones, about three quarters seen once. Comments on this clone: Its target is not known.

Germline assignment: CDR1 MNHEY and CDR2 SVGAGI. The length of the CDR3 is 15 residues. After removal of 5 bases from V and 4 bases from J, the junction contained 7 bases not matched to a gene. The chain carries TRBV6-5 and TRBJ2-1, with TRBD2 matching 8 bases. The TCR originated in a female donor in good health and CMV-seronegative. The material sequenced was PBMCs. The CDR3 sequence: CASSTTSGPYNEQFF. CDR3 sequence (DNA): TGTGCCAGCAGTACCACTAGCGGACCGTACAATGAGCAGTTCTTC.